Each of the 9 T cell receptor beta chains below was sequenced from the same sample in a study of regulatory T cells in long-lasting Graves disease. To make TCR beta libraries, researchers used iRepertoire HTBI primers and Arm-PCR of CDR3 regions. TCRdb re-derived calls from the multiplex PCR reads in MiXCR, one entry per CDR3 protein. The sample includes 650,000 to 850,000 distinct CDR3 sequences, 25% to 30% of them seen just once. The sample's time point: persistent/refractory GD, antithyroid drugs over 5 years with positive TRAb. Generation of the TCR library employed RNA extracted from PBMCs. The material was peripheral blood mononuclear cells (PBMCs), obtained when the disease was refractory, from a patient treated with antithyroid drugs. The receptors derive from a female donor with Graves disease.

This clonotype was found a few times. The CDR3 sequence: CASREGVPPYEQYF. CDR3 DNA: TGTGCCAGTAGGGAGGGGGTCCCCCCCTACGAGCAGTACTTC. This rearrangement joins TRBV19 to TRBJ2-7; D tentatively fits TRBD1 or TRBD2 (6 bases each). From germline, CDR1 is LNHDA and CDR2 SQIVND (reference sequence). The CDR3 is 14 residues long. V lost 6 bases and J 2 bases, leaving 14 bases between the germline ends.

V gene TRBV7-2 combines with J gene TRBJ2-4; no firm D call. This CDR3 contains 14 residues. V was clipped by 4 bases and J by 7 bases, with 14 bases between them. Per germline, CDR1 SGHTA and CDR2 FQGNSA. DNA of the CDR3: TGTGCCAGCAGCTACGATCGTGCTGGGAACATTCAGTACTTC. This translates into CASSYDRAGNIQYF.

The rearrangement joins TRBV7-9 to TRBJ2-2, with TRBD2 as a possible D gene (5 bases). This CDR3 region has 15 residues. Trimming left V 2 bases short and J 3 bases short, with 10 bases between. The germline CDR1 and CDR2 sequences are SEHNR and FQNEAQ (reference sequence). The CDR3 DNA is TGTGCCAGCAGCTTAACCGGGATAGACACCGGGGAGCTGTTTTTT. It yields the protein CASSLTGIDTGELFF.

Points on this clonotype: At one end the junction does not follow the germline gene, possibly because of a read error. The rearrangement uses TRBV10-3 and TRBJ1-3; 7 positions match TRBD1. Germline V gives CDR1 ENHRY, CDR2 SYGVKD. The CDR3 extends over 15 amino acids. CDR3: CASSGGQSSGNTIYF. The CDR3 DNA follows: TGTGCCAGCAGTGGGGGACAGTCCTCTGGAAACACCATATATTTT.

This clonotype showed up many times. The rearrangement links TRBV2 to TRBJ1-2; D not certain. Germline CDR1 reads SNHLY; CDR2 reads FYNNEI. V shed 9 bases and J shed 0 bases, with 11 bases lying between them. The CDR3 sequence is 13 residues long. CDR3 loop: CASKSTSNYGYTF. The CDR3 region has the DNA TGTGCCAGTAAATCGACATCTAACTATGGCTACACCTTC.

The V and J genes are TRBV6-1 and TRBJ1-2; the match to TRBD1 covers 7 bases. V lost 6 bases to trimming and J lost 6 bases; unmatched junction nucleotides: 7. From germline, CDR1 is MNHNS and CDR2 SASEGT. This CDR3 region has 13 residues. In DNA, the CDR3 is TGTGCCAGCAGAACCCGACAGGGAGATGGCTACACCTTC. It yields the protein CASRTRQGDGYTF.

The chain combines TRBV20-1 with TRBJ1-2; D unclear. Trimming removed 0 bases at V and 4 bases at J, with 9 bases between. CDR1 and CDR2 (germline): DFQATT, SNEGSKA (reference sequence). The CDR3 is 13 residues long. The CDR3 nucleotides are TGCAGTGCTAGAGATCCACTTATCTATGGCTACACCTTC. Translation gives CSARDPLIYGYTF.

The chain links TRBV11-1 to TRBJ1-1; TRBD1 aligns across 9 bases. V gave up 1 base and J gave up 0 bases; unmatched junction bases: 3. The CDR3 has 16 amino acids. Germline V gives CDR1 SGHAT, CDR2 FQDESV (reference sequence). This CDR3 is CASSLGGTGMNTEAFF. The CDR3 DNA sequence: TGTGCCAGCAGCTTAGGGGGGACAGGGATGAACACTGAAGCTTTCTTT.

The J gene is TRBJ2-5, the V gene TRBV29-1, with TRBD2 identical over 11 bases. CDR3 length equals 16 residues. Unmatched junction bases numbered 14, after V lost 6 bases and J lost 5 bases. Germline lookup yields CDR1 SQVTM and CDR2 ANQGSEA. The CDR3 DNA reads TGCAGCGTGGGGTGGATAGCGGGAGGGCCGGGGGAGACCCAGTACTTC. Its protein product is CSVGWIAGGPGETQYF.